The clone carrying this TCR beta chain came up once. There are 14 residues in the CDR3. J gave up 10 bases and V 7 bases, and 9 bases lay outside the gene matches. CDR1 and CDR2 (germline): SNHLY, FYNNEI. The entry originates in a study of T cell responses to AZD1222 COVID-19 vaccine. The assay was immunoSEQ multiplex PCR, and TCRdb's table has in-frame clones only and misses some. The sample has tens of thousands of clones; roughly 87% are singletons. The rearrangement uses TRBV2 and TRBJ2-1; TRBD2 agrees at 11 bases. Sequenced material: peripheral blood, taken on day 0 of AZD1222 vaccination. This TCR came from an adult in good health. CDR3 amino acids: CASKLAGGYGEQFF. The CDR3 nucleotides read TGTGCCAGCAAATTAGCGGGAGGGTATGGAGAGCAGTTCTTC. The full variable domain, in which reference TRBV2 and TRBJ2-1 provide the parts outside the CDR3, is EPEVTQTPSHQVTQMGQEVILRCVPISNHLYFYWYRQILGQKVEFLVSFYNNEISEKSEIFDDQFSVERPDGSNFTLKIRSTKLEDSAMYFCASKLAGGYGEQFFGPGTRLTVL.